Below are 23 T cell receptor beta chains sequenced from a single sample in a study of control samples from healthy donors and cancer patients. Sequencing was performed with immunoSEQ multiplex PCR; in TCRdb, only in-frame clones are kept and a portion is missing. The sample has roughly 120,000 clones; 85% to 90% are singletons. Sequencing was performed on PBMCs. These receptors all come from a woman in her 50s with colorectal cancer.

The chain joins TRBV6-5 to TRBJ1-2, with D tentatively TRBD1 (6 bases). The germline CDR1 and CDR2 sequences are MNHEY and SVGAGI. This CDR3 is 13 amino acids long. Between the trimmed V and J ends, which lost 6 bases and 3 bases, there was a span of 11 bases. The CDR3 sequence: CASSLGTHYGYTF. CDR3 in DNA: TGTGCCAGCAGCCTCGGGACACACTATGGCTACACCTTC.

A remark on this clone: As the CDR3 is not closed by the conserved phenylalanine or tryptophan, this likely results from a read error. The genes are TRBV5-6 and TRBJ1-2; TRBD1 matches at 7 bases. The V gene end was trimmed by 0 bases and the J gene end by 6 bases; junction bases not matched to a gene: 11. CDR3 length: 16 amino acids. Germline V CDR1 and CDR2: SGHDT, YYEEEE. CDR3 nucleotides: TGTGCCAGCAGCTTGGCCGAGGCAGGGGGTACGGATGGCTACACCCTC. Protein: CASSLAEAGGTDGYTL.

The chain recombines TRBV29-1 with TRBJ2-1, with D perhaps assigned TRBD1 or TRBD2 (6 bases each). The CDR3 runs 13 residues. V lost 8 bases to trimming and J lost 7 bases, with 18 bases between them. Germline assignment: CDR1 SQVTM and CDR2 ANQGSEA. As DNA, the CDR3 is TGCAGCTTCCGCGGGACATTTGAGAATGAGCAGTTCTTC. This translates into CSFRGTFENEQFF.

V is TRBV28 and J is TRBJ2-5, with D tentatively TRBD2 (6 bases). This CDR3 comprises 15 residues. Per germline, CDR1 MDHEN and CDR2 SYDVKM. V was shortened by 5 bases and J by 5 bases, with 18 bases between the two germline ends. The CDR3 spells CASSPYRPREETQYF. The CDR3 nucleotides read TGTGCCAGCAGTCCGTACCGACCCCGGGAGGAGACCCAGTACTTC.

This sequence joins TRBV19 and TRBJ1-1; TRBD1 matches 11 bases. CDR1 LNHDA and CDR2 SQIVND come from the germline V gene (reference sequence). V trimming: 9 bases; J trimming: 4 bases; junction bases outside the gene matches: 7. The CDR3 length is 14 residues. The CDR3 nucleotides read TGTGCCAGCGCGGACAGGGGGCAGTTCACTGAAGCTTTCTTT. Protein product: CASADRGQFTEAFF.

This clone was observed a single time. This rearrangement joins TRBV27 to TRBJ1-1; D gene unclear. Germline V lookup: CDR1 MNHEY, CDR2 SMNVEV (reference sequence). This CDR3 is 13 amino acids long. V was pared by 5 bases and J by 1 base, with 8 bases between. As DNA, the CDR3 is TGTGCCAGCAGTCTAGGATGGAACACTGAAGCTTTCTTT. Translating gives CASSLGWNTEAFF.

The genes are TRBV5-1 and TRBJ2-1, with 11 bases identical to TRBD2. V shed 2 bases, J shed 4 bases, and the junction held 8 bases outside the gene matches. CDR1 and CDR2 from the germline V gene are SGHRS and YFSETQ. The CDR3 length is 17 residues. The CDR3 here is CASSLMRLAGRYNEQFF. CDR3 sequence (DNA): TGCGCCAGCAGCTTAATGAGACTAGCGGGACGATACAATGAGCAGTTCTTC.

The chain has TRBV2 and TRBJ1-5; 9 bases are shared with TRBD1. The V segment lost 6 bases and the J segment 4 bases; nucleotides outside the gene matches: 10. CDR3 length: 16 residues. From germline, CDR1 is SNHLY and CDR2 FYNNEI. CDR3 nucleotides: TGTGCCAGCAGCGCGGGACAGGGCCTGGGGAATCAGCCCCAGCATTTT. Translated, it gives CASSAGQGLGNQPQHF.

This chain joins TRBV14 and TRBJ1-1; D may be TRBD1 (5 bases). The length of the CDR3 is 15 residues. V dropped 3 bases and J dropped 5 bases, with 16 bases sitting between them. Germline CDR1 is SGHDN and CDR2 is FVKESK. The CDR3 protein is CASSHDGGLRTEAFF. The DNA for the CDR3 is TGTGCCAGCAGCCATGACGGGGGGTTGAGGACTGAAGCTTTCTTT.

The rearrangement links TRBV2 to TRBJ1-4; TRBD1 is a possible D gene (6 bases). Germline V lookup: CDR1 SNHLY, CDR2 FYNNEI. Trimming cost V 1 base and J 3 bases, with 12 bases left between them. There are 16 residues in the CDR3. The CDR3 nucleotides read TGTGCCAGCAGTGAAGACAGGGTGAGGGCTAATGAAAAACTGTTTTTT. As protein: CASSEDRVRANEKLFF. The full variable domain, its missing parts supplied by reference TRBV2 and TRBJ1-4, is EPEVTQTPSHQVTQMGQEVILRCVPISNHLYFYWYRQILGQKVEFLVSFYNNEISEKSEIFDDQFSVERPDGSNFTLKIRSTKLEDSAMYFCASSEDRVRANEKLFFGSGTQLSVL.

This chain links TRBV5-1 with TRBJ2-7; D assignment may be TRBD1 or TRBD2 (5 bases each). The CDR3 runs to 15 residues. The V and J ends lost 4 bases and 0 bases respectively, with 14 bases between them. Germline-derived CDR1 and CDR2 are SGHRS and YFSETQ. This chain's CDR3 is CASSPLTTGSYEQYF. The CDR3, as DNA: TGCGCCAGCAGCCCCTTGACTACAGGCTCCTACGAGCAGTACTTC. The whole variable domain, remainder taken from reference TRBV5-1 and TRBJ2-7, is KAGVTQTPRYLIKTRGQQVTLSCSPISGHRSVSWYQQTPGQGLQFLFEYFSETQRNKGNFPGRFSGRQFSNSRSEMNVSTLELGDSALYLCASSPLTTGSYEQYFGPGTRLTVT.

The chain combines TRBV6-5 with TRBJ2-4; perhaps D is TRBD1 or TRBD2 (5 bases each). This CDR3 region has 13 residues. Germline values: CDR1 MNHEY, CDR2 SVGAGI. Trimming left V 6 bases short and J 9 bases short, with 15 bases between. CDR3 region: CASSPPEGSIQYF. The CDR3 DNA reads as TGTGCCAGCAGCCCGCCCGAGGGGAGCATTCAGTACTTC.

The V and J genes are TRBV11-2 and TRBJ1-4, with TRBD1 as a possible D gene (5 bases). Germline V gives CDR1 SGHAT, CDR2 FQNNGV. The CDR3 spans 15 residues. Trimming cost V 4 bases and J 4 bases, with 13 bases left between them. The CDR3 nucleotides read TGTGCCAGCAGCTCCCCCGGGGCCAATAATGAAAAACTGTTTTTT. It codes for CASSSPGANNEKLFF.

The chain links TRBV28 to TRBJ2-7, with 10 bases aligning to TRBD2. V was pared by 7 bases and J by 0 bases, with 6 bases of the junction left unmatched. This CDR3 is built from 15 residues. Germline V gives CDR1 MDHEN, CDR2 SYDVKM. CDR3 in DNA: TGTGCCAGCACCTCTAGCGGGAGCGACTCCTACGAGCAGTACTTC. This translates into CASTSSGSDSYEQYF.

CDR3 sequence (DNA): TGTGCCAGCAGCTTGTCGGGACAGTCATCCTCAGAGACCCAGTACTTC. Translated, it gives CASSLSGQSSSETQYF. J is TRBJ2-5 and V is TRBV11-3; TRBD1 matches 7 bases. This CDR3 contains 16 residues. The trim removed 3 bases at V and 4 bases at J, leaving 11 bases unmatched. CDR1 is SGHNT, CDR2 YENEEA, per germline.

The CDR3 DNA follows: TGTGCCAGCAGCCGACTGGGACAGCAAGGAAAACTGTTTTTT. Translation gives CASSRLGQQGKLFF. The rearrangement uses TRBV7-6 and TRBJ1-4; 7 nucleotides agree with TRBD1. Germline assignment: CDR1 SGHVS and CDR2 FNYEAQ. The trim removed 5 bases at V and 10 bases at J, leaving 10 bases unmatched. The CDR3 is 14 residues long. The variable domain in full, with the rest retrieved from reference TRBV7-6 and TRBJ1-4, is GAGVSQSPRYKVTKRGQDVALRCDPISGHVSLYWYRQALGQGPEFLTYFNYEAQQDKSGLPNDRFSAERPEGSISTLTIQRTEQRDSAMYRCASSRLGQQGKLFFGSGTQLSVL.

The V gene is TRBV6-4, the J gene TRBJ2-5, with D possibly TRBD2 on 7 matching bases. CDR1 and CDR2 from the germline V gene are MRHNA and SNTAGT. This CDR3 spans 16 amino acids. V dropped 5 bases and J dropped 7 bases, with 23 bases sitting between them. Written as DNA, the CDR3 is TGTGCCAGCAGTTCCTCCTCCAGGCAGGGGAGGGGGACCCAGTACTTC. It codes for CASSSSSRQGRGTQYF.

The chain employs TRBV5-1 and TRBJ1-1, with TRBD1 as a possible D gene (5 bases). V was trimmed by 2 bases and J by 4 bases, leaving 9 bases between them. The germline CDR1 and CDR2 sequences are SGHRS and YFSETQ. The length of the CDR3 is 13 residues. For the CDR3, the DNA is TGCGCCAGCAGCTTCAGGGTGGCCACTGAAGCTTTCTTT. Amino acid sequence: CASSFRVATEAFF. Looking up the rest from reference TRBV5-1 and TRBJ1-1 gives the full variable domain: KAGVTQTPRYLIKTRGQQVTLSCSPISGHRSVSWYQQTPGQGLQFLFEYFSETQRNKGNFPGRFSGRQFSNSRSEMNVSTLELGDSALYLCASSFRVATEAFFGQGTRLTVV.

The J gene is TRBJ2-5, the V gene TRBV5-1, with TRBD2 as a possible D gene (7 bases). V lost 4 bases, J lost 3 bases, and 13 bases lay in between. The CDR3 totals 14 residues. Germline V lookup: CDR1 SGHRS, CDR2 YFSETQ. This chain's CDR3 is CASSPGGAEETQYF. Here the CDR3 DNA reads TGCGCCAGCAGCCCGGGGGGCGCCGAAGAGACCCAGTACTTC.

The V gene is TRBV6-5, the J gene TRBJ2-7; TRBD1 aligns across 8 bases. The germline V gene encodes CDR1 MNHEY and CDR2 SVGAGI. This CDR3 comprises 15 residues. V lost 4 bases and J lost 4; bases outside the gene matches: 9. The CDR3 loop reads CASSSMQGANYEQYF. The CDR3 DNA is TGTGCCAGCAGTTCCATGCAGGGGGCGAATTACGAGCAGTACTTC.

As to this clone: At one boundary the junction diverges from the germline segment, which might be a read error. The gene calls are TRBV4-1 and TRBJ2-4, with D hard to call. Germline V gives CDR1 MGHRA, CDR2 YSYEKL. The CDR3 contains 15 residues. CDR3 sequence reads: CASSQDSSPADGQHF. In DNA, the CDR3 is TGCGCCAGCAGCCAAGACAGCAGCCCCGCGGACGGTCAACACTTC.

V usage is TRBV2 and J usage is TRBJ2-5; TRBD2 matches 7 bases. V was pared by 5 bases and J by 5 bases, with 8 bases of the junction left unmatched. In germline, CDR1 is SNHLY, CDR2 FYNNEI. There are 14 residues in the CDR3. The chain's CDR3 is CASSRTRAWETQYF. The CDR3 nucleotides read TGTGCCAGCAGTCGGACTAGAGCCTGGGAGACCCAGTACTTC.

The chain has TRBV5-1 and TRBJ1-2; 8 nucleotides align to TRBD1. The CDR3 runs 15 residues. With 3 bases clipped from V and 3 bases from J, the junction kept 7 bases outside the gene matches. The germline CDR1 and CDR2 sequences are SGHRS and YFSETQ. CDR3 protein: CASSSNLGQDYGYTF. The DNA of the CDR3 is TGCGCCAGCAGCTCCAACCTGGGACAGGACTATGGCTACACCTTC.